Listed here are 22 T cell receptor beta chains from one sample, sequenced in a study of CXCR3-negative and CXCR3-positive naive CD8 T cells. General observations from the study: In CXCR3-positive naive cells, the TRB CDR3s were more hydrophobic than in CXCR3-negative naive cells.

The TRB cDNA libraries were prepared by 5' RACE with UMI labels. TCRdb reworked the 5' RACE reads into one entry per CDR3 protein, no DNA. The table lists about 98,000 distinct CDR3 sequences. No antigens are known for them. The sample consisted of naive CXCR3+ CD8+ T cells from blood. As for subset: CD45RO-CCR7+CD27+CD95- naive CD8+ T cells expressing CXCR3 (TNR3+). The source of these receptors is a human donor in good health. Some clones in this sample may be carry-over from other donors' samples.

The chain combines TRBV12-3 or TRBV12-4 with TRBJ2-2. This CDR3 has 14 residues. The CDR3: CASSEQMGTGELFF.

The rearrangement uses TRBV29-1 and TRBJ1-1; TCRdb's D call of TRBD1 is untestable without DNA. From germline, CDR1 is SQVTM and CDR2 ANQGSEA. This CDR3 spans 12 amino acids. CDR3: CSVDGGGGRAFF.

J is TRBJ2-3 and V is TRBV21-1; TCRdb names TRBD2, which stays unverified in the absence of DNA. TRBV21-1 is shown as a pseudogene. The CDR3 is 18 amino acids. CDR3 in amino acids: CASSKAPRVSDSTDTQYF.

The gene calls are TRBV27 and TRBJ2-7; with no DNA, the TCRdb D assignment of TRBD1 cannot be verified. Germline lookup yields CDR1 MNHEY and CDR2 SMNVEV (reference sequence). CDR3 length: 17 residues. CDR3: CASSLSLGGGSAYEQYF.

This chain links TRBV28 with TRBJ1-6. This CDR3 is built from 15 residues. From germline, CDR1 is MDHEN and CDR2 SYDVKM. CDR3 amino acids: CASSFMLGFSSPLHF.

The V call is TRBV20-1, the J call TRBJ1-1. CDR3 length: 15 residues. Germline values: CDR1 DFQATT, CDR2 SNEGSKA (reference sequence). This CDR3 is CSARDRGRPDYEAFF.

This rearrangement joins TRBV29-1 to TRBJ1-3; TCRdb's D call, TRBD1, is unchecked because there is no DNA. The CDR3 is 18 residues long. Germline V gene lookup returns CDR1 SQVTM and CDR2 ANQGSEA. The CDR3 region is CSVVAFPQGTYSGNTIYF. Full variable domain (rest looked up from reference TRBV29-1 and TRBJ1-3): SAVISQKPSRDICQRGTSLTIQCQVDSQVTMMFWYRQQPGQSLTLIATANQGSEATYESGFVIDKFPISRPNLTFSTLTVSNMSPEDSSIYLCSVVAFPQGTYSGNTIYFGEGSWLTVV.

The gene calls are TRBV28 and TRBJ2-7; TCRdb indicates TRBD2, and absent DNA this call remains unverified. Germline assignment: CDR1 MDHEN and CDR2 SYDVKM. The CDR3 is made up of 17 amino acids. This CDR3 reads CASGQSSQTSGGPEQYF.

The V and J genes are TRBV7-3 and TRBJ2-3. The germline V gene encodes CDR1 SGHTA and CDR2 FQGTGA. The CDR3 loop spans 15 amino acids. The chain's CDR3 is CASSLRGSVTDTQYF.

This chain connects TRBV27 to TRBJ2-1; TCRdb reports TRBD1, a call that lacks DNA to check it against. In germline, CDR1 is MNHEY, CDR2 SMNVEV (reference sequence). The length of the CDR3 is 13 residues. The CDR3: CASSFGGGNEQFF.

The chain has TRBV6-6 and TRBJ2-2; the TCRdb D gene call, TRBD1, has no DNA to confirm it. The CDR3 covers 15 residues. Germline loops: CDR1 MNHNY, CDR2 SVGAGI (reference sequence). CDR3 residues: CASSYSTAPSGELFF.

The V gene is TRBV15, the J gene TRBJ2-1; the TCRdb call, TRBD1, lacks DNA for checking. CDR1 LNHNV and CDR2 YYDKDF come from the germline V gene (reference sequence). The CDR3 runs to 16 residues. Here the CDR3 reads CATGPTGAAPGDEQFF.

V usage is TRBV20-1 and J usage is TRBJ1-2; TCRdb's assignment of TRBD1 cannot be checked, as there is no DNA. CDR3 length: 17 residues. Germline-derived CDR1 and CDR2 are DFQATT and SNEGSKA (reference sequence). CDR3 sequence reads: CSARDLAGGATNYGYTF.

The V gene is TRBV10-3, the J gene TRBJ2-7; the D call from TCRdb, TRBD1, cannot be confirmed without DNA. The CDR3 length is 13 residues. The germline V gene encodes CDR1 ENHRY and CDR2 SYGVKD. The CDR3 spells CAISESQGSEQYF.

The gene calls are TRBV7-9 and TRBJ2-7. Germline V CDR1 and CDR2: SEHNR, FQNEAQ (reference sequence). The CDR3 extends over 14 amino acids. The CDR3 protein is CASSLARQVYEQYF.

J is TRBJ1-2 and V is TRBV12-3 or TRBV12-4; the TCRdb call, TRBD1, lacks DNA for checking. CDR3 size: 14 residues. CDR3 loop: CASSFGTANYGYTF.

The rearrangement links TRBV12-3 or TRBV12-4 to TRBJ2-1; the TRBD1 assignment by TCRdb is unverifiable without DNA. The CDR3 runs 15 residues. This CDR3 is CASSLRGASSNEQFF.

This rearrangement joins TRBV11-3 to TRBJ2-7; as DNA is missing, the TRBD1 call by TCRdb cannot be tested. The V gene's germline CDR1 is SGHNT and CDR2 YENEEA. The CDR3 is 15 amino acids. The CDR3: CASSLRQGASYEQYF. The full variable domain, rest sourced from reference TRBV11-3 and TRBJ2-7, is EAGVVQSPRYKIIEKKQPVAFWCNPISGHNTLYWYLQNLGQGPELLIRYENEEAVDDSQLPKDRFSAERLKGVDSTLKIQPAELGDSAVYLCASSLRQGASYEQYFGPGTRLTVT.

The J gene is TRBJ2-7, the V gene TRBV28; checking the TCRdb D call of TRBD1 is not possible without DNA. The CDR3 is made up of 13 amino acids. Germline CDR1 and CDR2: MDHEN and SYDVKM. The CDR3 sequence is CASSLLQGSEQYF.

The chain joins TRBV15 to TRBJ2-3; TCRdb indicates TRBD1, and absent DNA this call remains unverified. From germline, CDR1 is LNHNV and CDR2 YYDKDF (reference sequence). The CDR3 is 19 residues long. The CDR3 sequence is CATSRFPTQRGRSTDTQYF.

The chain uses TRBV7-9 and TRBJ2-7; TCRdb picks TRBD1, but there is no DNA to check that call. Germline loops: CDR1 SEHNR, CDR2 FQNEAQ (reference sequence). The CDR3 is made up of 14 amino acids. The CDR3: CASSPQGVSYEQYF.

The chain joins TRBV7-8 to TRBJ2-5; the TRBD1 assignment by TCRdb is unverifiable without DNA. The CDR3 length is 14 residues. CDR1 is SGHVS, CDR2 FQNEAQ, per germline. Here the CDR3 reads CASSMGFGAETQYF. Based on the CDR3 plus reference TRBV7-8 and TRBJ2-5, the full variable domain is GAGVSQSPRYKVAKRGQDVALRCDPISGHVSLFWYQQALGQGPEFLTYFQNEAQLDKSGLPSDRFFAERPEGSVSTLKIQRTQQEDSAVYLCASSMGFGAETQYFGPGTRLLVL.